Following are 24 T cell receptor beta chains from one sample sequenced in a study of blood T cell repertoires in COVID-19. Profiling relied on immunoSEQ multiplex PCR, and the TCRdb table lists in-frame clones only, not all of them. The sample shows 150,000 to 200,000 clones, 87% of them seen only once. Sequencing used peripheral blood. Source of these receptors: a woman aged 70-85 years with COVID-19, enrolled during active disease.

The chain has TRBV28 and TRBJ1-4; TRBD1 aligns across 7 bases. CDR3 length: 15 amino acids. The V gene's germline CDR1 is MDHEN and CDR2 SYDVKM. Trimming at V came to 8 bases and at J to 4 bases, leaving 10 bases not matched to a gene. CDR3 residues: CASGAPGQFNEKLFF. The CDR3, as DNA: TGTGCCAGCGGCGCCCCGGGACAGTTTAATGAAAAACTGTTTTTT.

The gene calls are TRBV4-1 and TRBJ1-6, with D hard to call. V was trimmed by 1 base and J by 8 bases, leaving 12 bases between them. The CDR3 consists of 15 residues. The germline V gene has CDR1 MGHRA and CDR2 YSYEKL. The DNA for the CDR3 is TGCGCCAGCAGCCAAGTCCAGAATCGTTATTCACCCCTCCACTTT. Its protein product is CASSQVQNRYSPLHF.

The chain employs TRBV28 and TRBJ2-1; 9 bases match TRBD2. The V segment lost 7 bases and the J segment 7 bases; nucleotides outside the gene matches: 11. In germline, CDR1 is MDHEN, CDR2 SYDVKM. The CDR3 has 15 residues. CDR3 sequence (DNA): TGTGCCAGCACCTTGGCGGGGGGGGCACCTAATGAGCAGTTCTTC. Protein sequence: CASTLAGGAPNEQFF.

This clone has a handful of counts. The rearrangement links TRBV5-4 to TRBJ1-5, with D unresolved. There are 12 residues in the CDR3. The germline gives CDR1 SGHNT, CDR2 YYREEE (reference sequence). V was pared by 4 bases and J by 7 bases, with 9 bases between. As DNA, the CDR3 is TGTGCCAGCAGCGTAACGGGGCAGCCCCAGCATTTT. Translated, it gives CASSVTGQPQHF.

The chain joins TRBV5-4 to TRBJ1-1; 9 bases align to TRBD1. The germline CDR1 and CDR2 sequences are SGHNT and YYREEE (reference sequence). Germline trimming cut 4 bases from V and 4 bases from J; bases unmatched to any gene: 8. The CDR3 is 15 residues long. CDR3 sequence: CASSLVQGAGTEAFF. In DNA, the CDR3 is TGTGCCAGCAGCCTCGTACAGGGGGCTGGCACTGAAGCTTTCTTT.

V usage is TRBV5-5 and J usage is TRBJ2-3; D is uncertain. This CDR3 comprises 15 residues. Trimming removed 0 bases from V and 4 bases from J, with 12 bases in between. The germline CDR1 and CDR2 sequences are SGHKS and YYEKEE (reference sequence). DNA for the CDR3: TGTGCCAGCAGCTTGGGCAGGTTGGTCCCAGATACGCAGTATTTT. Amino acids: CASSLGRLVPDTQYF.

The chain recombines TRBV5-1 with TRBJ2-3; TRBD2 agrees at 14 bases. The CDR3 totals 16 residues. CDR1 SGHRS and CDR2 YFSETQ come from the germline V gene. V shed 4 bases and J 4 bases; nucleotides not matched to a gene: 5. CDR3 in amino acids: CASSPGLAGVPDTQYF. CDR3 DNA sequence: TGCGCCAGCAGCCCGGGACTAGCGGGGGTACCAGATACGCAGTATTTT.

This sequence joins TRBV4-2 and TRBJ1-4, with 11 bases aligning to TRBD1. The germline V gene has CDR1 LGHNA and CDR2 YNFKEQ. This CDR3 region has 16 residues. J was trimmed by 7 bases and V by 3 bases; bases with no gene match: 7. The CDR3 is CASSQDAGTGGEKLFF. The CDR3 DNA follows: TGTGCCAGCAGCCAGGACGCCGGGACAGGGGGTGAAAAACTGTTTTTT.

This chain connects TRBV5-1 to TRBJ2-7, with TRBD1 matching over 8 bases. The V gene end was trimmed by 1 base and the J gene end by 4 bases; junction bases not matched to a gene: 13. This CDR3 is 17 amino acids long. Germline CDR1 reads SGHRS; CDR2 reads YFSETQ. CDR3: CASSLLHMTGAGYEQYF. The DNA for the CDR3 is TGCGCCAGCAGCTTGTTACACATGACAGGGGCTGGATACGAGCAGTACTTC.

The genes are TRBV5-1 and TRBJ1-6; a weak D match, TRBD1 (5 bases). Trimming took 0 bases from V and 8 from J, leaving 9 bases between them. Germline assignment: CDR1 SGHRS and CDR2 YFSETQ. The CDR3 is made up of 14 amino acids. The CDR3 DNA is TGCGCCAGCAGCTTGGTGGACATAGATTCACCCCTCCACTTT. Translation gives CASSLVDIDSPLHF.

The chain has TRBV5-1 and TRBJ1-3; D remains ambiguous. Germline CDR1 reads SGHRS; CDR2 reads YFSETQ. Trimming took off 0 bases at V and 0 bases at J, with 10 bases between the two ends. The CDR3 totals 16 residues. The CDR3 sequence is CASSLDPDISGNTIYF. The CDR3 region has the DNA TGCGCCAGCAGCTTGGATCCCGACATCTCTGGAAACACCATATATTTT.

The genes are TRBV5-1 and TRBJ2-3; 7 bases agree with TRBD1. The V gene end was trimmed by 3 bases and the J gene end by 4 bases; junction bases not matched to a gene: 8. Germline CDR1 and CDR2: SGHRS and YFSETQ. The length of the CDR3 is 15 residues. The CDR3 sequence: CASSYQGGASDTQYF. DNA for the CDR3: TGCGCCAGCAGCTATCAAGGGGGCGCGTCAGATACGCAGTATTTT.

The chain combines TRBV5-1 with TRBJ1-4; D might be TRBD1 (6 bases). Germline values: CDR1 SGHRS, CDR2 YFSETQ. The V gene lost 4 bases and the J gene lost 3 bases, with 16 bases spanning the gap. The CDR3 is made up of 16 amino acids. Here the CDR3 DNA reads TGCGCCAGCAGCCAGACAGGTGTGGCGGCTAATGAAAAACTGTTTTTT. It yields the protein CASSQTGVAANEKLFF.

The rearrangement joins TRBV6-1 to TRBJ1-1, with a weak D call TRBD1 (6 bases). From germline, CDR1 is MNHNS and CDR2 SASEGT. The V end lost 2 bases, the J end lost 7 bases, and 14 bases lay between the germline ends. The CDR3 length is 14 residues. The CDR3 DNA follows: TGTGCCAGCAGTGAACTTAGGGGGTCTTTTGAAGCTTTCTTT. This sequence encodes CASSELRGSFEAFF.

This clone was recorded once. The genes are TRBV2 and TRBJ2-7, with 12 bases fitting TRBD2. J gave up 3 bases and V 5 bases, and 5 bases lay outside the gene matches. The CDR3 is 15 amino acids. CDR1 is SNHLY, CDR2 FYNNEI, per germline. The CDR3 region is CASSPRTSGIYEQYF. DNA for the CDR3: TGTGCCAGCAGTCCCCGGACTAGCGGGATCTACGAGCAGTACTTC.

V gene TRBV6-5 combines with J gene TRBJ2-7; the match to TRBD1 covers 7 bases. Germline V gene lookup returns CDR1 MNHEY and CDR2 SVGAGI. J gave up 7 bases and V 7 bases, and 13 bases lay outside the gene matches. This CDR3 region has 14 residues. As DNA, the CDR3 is TGTGCCAGCACCCCCTACAGGATCAGGGGGGAGCAGTACTTC. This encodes CASTPYRIRGEQYF.

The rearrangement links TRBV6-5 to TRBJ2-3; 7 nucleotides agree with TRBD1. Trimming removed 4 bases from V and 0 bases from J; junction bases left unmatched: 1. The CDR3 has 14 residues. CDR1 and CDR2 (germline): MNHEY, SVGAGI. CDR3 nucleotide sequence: TGTGCCAGCAGTTGGGACAGTAGCACAGATACGCAGTATTTT. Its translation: CASSWDSSTDTQYF.

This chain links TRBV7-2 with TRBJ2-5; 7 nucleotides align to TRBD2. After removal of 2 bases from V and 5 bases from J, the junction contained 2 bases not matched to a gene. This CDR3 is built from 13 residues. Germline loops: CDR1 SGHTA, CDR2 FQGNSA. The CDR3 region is CASSLSSGETQYF. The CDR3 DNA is TGTGCCAGCAGCTTAAGTAGCGGGGAGACCCAGTACTTC.

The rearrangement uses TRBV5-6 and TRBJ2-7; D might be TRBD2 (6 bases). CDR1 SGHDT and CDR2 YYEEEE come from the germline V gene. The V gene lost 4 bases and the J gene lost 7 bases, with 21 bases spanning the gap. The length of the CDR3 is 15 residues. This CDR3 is CASSPGFAGGGEQYF. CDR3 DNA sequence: TGTGCCAGCAGCCCGGGGTTTGCGGGTGGGGGGGAGCAGTACTTC.

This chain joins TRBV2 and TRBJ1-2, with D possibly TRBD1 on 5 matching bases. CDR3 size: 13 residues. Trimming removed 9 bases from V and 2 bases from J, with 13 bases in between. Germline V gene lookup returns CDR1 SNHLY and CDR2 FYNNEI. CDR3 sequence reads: CARTGTGNYGYTF. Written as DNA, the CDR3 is TGTGCCAGGACTGGGACTGGAAACTATGGCTACACCTTC.

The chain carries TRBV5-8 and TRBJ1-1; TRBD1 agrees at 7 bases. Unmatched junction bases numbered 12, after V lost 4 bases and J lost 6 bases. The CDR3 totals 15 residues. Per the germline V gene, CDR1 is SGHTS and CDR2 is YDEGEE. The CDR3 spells CASSPGDRVTAEAFF. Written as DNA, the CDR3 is TGTGCCAGCAGCCCCGGAGACAGGGTTACCGCTGAAGCTTTCTTT.

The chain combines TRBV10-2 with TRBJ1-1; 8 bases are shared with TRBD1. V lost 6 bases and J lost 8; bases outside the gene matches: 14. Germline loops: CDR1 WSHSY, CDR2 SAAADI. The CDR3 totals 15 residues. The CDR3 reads CASRARTGLRPEAFF. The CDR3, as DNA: TGCGCCAGCAGGGCCAGGACAGGGCTCCGACCCGAAGCTTTCTTT.

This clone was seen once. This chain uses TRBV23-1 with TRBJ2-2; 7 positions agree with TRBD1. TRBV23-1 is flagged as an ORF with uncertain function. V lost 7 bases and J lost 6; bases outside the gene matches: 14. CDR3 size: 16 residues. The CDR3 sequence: CASIIPGQRCPGELFF. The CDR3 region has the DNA TGCGCCAGCATTATACCGGGACAGCGATGTCCCGGGGAGCTGTTTTTT.

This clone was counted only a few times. The CDR3 reads CASSRRTGEAFF. CDR3 DNA sequence: TGTGCCAGTAGTAGGAGGACAGGGGAAGCTTTCTTT. J is TRBJ1-1 and V is TRBV19; TRBD1 matches 8 bases. This CDR3 has 12 residues. V shed 4 bases, J shed 8 bases, and the junction held 3 bases outside the gene matches. CDR1 and CDR2 from the germline V gene are LNHDA and SQIVND (reference sequence).